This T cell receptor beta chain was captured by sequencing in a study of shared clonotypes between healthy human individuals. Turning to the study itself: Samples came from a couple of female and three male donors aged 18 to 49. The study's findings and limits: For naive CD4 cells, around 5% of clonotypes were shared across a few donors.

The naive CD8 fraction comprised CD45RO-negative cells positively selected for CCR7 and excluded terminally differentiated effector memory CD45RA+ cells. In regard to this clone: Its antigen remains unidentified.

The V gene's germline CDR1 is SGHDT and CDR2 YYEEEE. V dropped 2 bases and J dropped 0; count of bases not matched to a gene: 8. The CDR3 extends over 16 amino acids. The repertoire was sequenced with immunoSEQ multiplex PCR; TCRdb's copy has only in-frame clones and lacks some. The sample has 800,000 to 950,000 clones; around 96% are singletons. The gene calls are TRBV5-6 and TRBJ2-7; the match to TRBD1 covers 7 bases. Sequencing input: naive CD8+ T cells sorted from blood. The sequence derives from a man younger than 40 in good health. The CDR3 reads CASSFDRTGYSYEQYF. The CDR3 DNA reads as TGTGCCAGCAGCTTCGATCGGACAGGATACTCCTACGAGCAGTACTTC.